This T cell receptor (beta chain) was sequenced in a study of OX40 agonist ivuxolimab in advanced cancers. Regarding the research as a whole: The costimulatory receptor OX40 (CD134) was targeted by ivuxolimab, a fully human IgG2 agonistic monoclonal antibody. Intravenous ivuxolimab was administered to patients every 2 weeks at six dose levels: 0.01, 0.1, 0.3, 1.5, 3 and 10 mg/kg. Of the 50 to 55 dose-escalation patients, hepatocellular carcinoma was present in about 19, melanoma in approximately 15, renal cell carcinoma in 9 and head and neck cancer in 9. The dose-escalation cohort was almost 85% male with a mean age of around 64 years, ranging from 23 to 79. Patients were allowed to have had prior anti-PD-1, anti-PD-L1 or anti-CTLA-4 therapy, and roughly 40% of the dose-escalation patients had previously received checkpoint inhibitors. Partial responses occurred in three dose-escalation patients: two with cutaneous melanoma and one with hepatocellular carcinoma. Peripheral TCRbeta sequencing aimed to test whether ivuxolimab altered TCR sequence diversity and caused clonal T-cell expansion. The paper covers the monotherapy dose-escalation part of the phase I ivuxolimab trial, which included N ≈ 57 patients.

Paper-wide results and their limitations: On average, CD8+ T cells showed more expanded clones than CD4+ T cells after ivuxolimab. Clonal expansion of both CD4+ and CD8+ blood T cells was observed from baseline to week 6 at doses 0.1 to 3.0 mg/kg. The antigen specificity of the peripheral T cells that underwent clonal expansion was not determined. Low levels of normalized T-cell clonal expansion were also seen in some patients who did not respond. Partial responders in the 0.1-3.0 mg/kg groups had among the lowest normalized peripheral clonal expansion, especially among CD8+ T cells.

To sequence the TCRbeta CDR3 region, genomic DNA was isolated from the sorted cells. TCRbeta CDR3 regions were sequenced using the immunoSEQ Assay. In TCRdb, the immuneACCESS table is reduced to in-frame sequences with V and J assigned. These tables do not hold every clone; where another copy was compared, an unresolved V gene accounts for under half, and the others remain unexplained. The sample data list roughly 56,000 clones, and 70% to 90% of these were observed just once. Approximately 4.7% of the sample lies in the top ten. Patients with a history of autoimmune disease or receiving systemic immunosuppression were excluded from the trial. In every dose cohort, peripheral blood was drawn for TCR sequencing at baseline, cycle 4 day 1, and cycle 7 day 1. Samples came from an open-label, multicenter, first-in-human phase I dose-escalation trial of ivuxolimab. Adults with locally advanced or metastatic melanoma, renal cell, hepatocellular, or head and neck squamous cell carcinoma were enrolled in the trial. CD4+ and CD8+ T cells were sorted separately from peripheral blood before TCR sequencing.

This clone was recorded once. Its target antigen remains unknown. No clone much larger than this one lies a single base away; base qualities are absent. Reading the germline V gene (reference sequence) gives CDR1 SGHKS and CDR2 YYEKEE. The CDR3 starts with the cysteine, ends with the phenylalanine, and has 14 residues. Only the CDR3 portion is preserved as DNA: 42 bases, with reading frame beginning at the first base. The V and J ends are trimmed by 4 bases and 6 bases, leaving 17 bases between them. The source was CD4+ or CD8+ T cells sorted from blood, collected in a trial of the OX40 agonist ivuxolimab. The rearrangement joined TRBV5-5 to TRBJ2-7; 7 matching bases give a weak D call of TRBD2. The receptor was derived from an adult with an advanced solid tumor such as melanoma, head and neck, liver or kidney cancer. The nucleotide sequence reads as follows: TGTGCCAGCAGCGGGGGGAGGGCAGGGGCCGAGCAGTACTTC. It translates to CASSGGRAGAEQYF.